The 27 T cell receptor beta chains below all came from one sample that was sequenced in a study of identical twins. MiXCR was run by TCRdb on the 5' RACE reads, yielding one entry per CDR3 protein. The repertoire has just under 550,000 distinct CDR3 sequences, about 15% of them found once; the top ten carry 0.44%. The same specimen was also included in a second study, on yellow fever vaccine responses in identical twins.

The sequencing input was CD4+ T cells sorted from blood. The receptor source for this set is a young woman in good health.

This clonotype was found a few times. The chain is built from TRBV28 and TRBJ2-3; D is undetermined. This CDR3 has 17 amino acids. CDR1 and CDR2 from the germline V gene are MDHEN and SYDVKM. Trimming cost V 5 bases and J 1 base, with 19 bases left between them. The CDR3 bases are TGTGCCAGCAGTACTCGAAAATTCACAAGAGGCACAGATACGCAGTATTTT. This sequence encodes CASSTRKFTRGTDTQYF.

In its sample, this clonotype was seen a few times. This chain connects TRBV24-1 to TRBJ2-2; no clear D gene. V lost 4 bases to trimming and J lost 1 base, with 6 bases between them. CDR1 KGHDR and CDR2 SFDVKD come from the germline V gene. The CDR3 is made up of 14 amino acids. The CDR3 DNA sequence: TGTGCCACCAGTGAGACCGGGAACACCGGGGAGCTGTTTTTT. Residues: CATSETGNTGELFF.

This clonotype has only a few counts. The J gene is TRBJ2-7, the V gene TRBV28, with 9 bases aligning to TRBD2. V dropped 6 bases and J dropped 5; count of bases not matched to a gene: 17. The CDR3 has 17 residues. The germline gives CDR1 MDHEN, CDR2 SYDVKM. CDR3 protein: CASSPSRGLAGNNEQYF. The DNA of the CDR3 is TGTGCCAGCAGCCCTTCCCGTGGGCTAGCGGGAAACAACGAGCAGTACTTC.

Ten or more counts support this clonotype. The chain has TRBV12-3 or TRBV12-4 and TRBJ2-1; 8 nucleotides line up with TRBD1. This CDR3 contains 13 residues. With V trimmed by 2 bases and J by 8 bases, 2 bases remained unmatched. The CDR3 reads CASSLQGADEQFF. In nucleotides, the CDR3 is TGTGCCAGCAGTTTACAGGGGGCAGATGAGCAGTTCTTC.

CDR3 loop: CSARLETQYF. The CDR3 DNA follows: TGCAGTGCTAGGCTCGAGACCCAGTACTTC. J is TRBJ2-5 and V is TRBV20-1; D is undetermined. In germline, CDR1 is DFQATT, CDR2 SNEGSKA (reference sequence). The CDR3 extends over 10 amino acids. V lost 3 bases to trimming and J lost 5 bases, with 4 bases between them.

The V gene is TRBV5-1, the J gene TRBJ2-7; D uncertain. CDR1 and CDR2 from the germline V gene are SGHRS and YFSETQ. V was pared by 6 bases and J by 3 bases, with 4 bases between. CDR3 length: 10 residues. The CDR3 protein is CASKLYEQYF. DNA for the CDR3: TGCGCCAGCAAACTCTACGAGCAGTACTTC.

This clonotype occurred a few times. The J gene is TRBJ2-3, the V gene TRBV7-9; D ambiguous. V lost 5 bases to trimming and J lost 6 bases, with 9 bases between them. Germline V lookup: CDR1 SEHNR, CDR2 FQNEAQ (reference sequence). This CDR3 is 12 amino acids long. The DNA of the CDR3 is TGTGCCAGCAGCCGGGCGGAGGATACGCAGTATTTT. Translated, it gives CASSRAEDTQYF. Based on the CDR3 plus reference TRBV7-9 and TRBJ2-3, the full variable domain is DTGVSQNPRHKITKRGQNVTFRCDPISEHNRLYWYRQTLGQGPEFLTYFQNEAQLEKSRLLSDRFSAERPKGSFSTLEIQRTEQGDSAMYLCASSRAEDTQYFGPGTRLTVL.

The table lists this clonotype with many counts. This rearrangement joins TRBV2 to TRBJ2-3, with D hard to call. The CDR3 spans 12 residues. V lost 4 bases, J lost 2 bases, and 4 bases lay in between. Germline V gene sequence: CDR1 SNHLY, CDR2 FYNNEI. The DNA of the CDR3 is TGTGCCAGCAGTGTCGTCACAGATACGCAGTATTTT. Amino acids: CASSVVTDTQYF.

This clonotype occurred a few times. V is TRBV18 and J is TRBJ2-2, with 7 positions matching TRBD2. The CDR3 totals 17 residues. CDR1 is KGHSH and CDR2 is LQKENI in the germline V gene. V was clipped by 5 bases and J by 4 bases; unmatched bases: 13. The CDR3 here is CASSSETSSGLTGELFF. Here the CDR3 DNA reads TGTGCCAGCTCATCGGAGACCTCTAGCGGACTCACCGGGGAGCTGTTTTTT.

This rearrangement joins TRBV12-3 or TRBV12-4 to TRBJ1-6, with 7 bases fitting TRBD1. The CDR3 has 15 amino acids. Unmatched junction bases numbered 8, after V lost 7 bases and J lost 5 bases. The chain's CDR3 is CASTLQGSDNSPLHF. Written as DNA, the CDR3 is TGTGCCAGCACCCTACAGGGGTCTGATAATTCACCCCTCCACTTT.

CDR3 in DNA: TGTGCCAGCAGTGCTACCGCGGGACTTAGCGGGAGGTCAGGTGGCTACAATGAGCAGTTCTTC. Its protein product is CASSATAGLSGRSGGYNEQFF. The rearrangement links TRBV25-1 to TRBJ2-1, with TRBD2 matching over 10 bases. Germline assignment: CDR1 MGHDK and CDR2 SYGVNS. The CDR3 sequence is 21 residues long. The V segment lost 4 bases and the J segment 3 bases; nucleotides outside the gene matches: 21.

The chain links TRBV24-1 to TRBJ2-1, with D uncertain. V dropped 2 bases and J dropped 5 bases, with 6 bases sitting between them. The CDR3 is made up of 13 amino acids. Germline CDR1 is KGHDR and CDR2 is SFDVKD. CDR3 region: CATSDWVDNEQFF. In DNA form, the CDR3 reads TGTGCCACCAGTGATTGGGTCGACAATGAGCAGTTCTTC.

CDR3 coding DNA: TGTGCCAGCAGTGAAGCGGGCCATGAGCAGTTCTTC. Translating it yields CASSEAGHEQFF. The J gene is TRBJ2-1, the V gene TRBV2; D not certain. Deletions cut 0 bases from V and 8 bases from J, with 5 bases between. The CDR3 has 12 amino acids. Per the germline V gene, CDR1 is SNHLY and CDR2 is FYNNEI. The complete variable domain, with remaining parts taken from reference TRBV2 and TRBJ2-1, reads EPEVTQTPSHQVTQMGQEVILRCVPISNHLYFYWYRQILGQKVEFLVSFYNNEISEKSEIFDDQFSVERPDGSNFTLKIRSTKLEDSAMYFCASSEAGHEQFFGPGTRLTVL.

J is TRBJ2-1 and V is TRBV5-1; 12 bases line up with TRBD2. Germline-derived CDR1 and CDR2 are SGHRS and YFSETQ. The trim removed 4 bases at V and 8 bases at J, leaving 19 bases unmatched. The CDR3 loop spans 19 amino acids. This CDR3 is CASSRFSLRASGRAHEQFF. CDR3 DNA sequence: TGCGCCAGCAGCCGGTTCAGTCTGAGGGCTAGCGGGAGGGCCCATGAGCAGTTCTTC.

The genes are TRBV20-1 and TRBJ2-3; D is perhaps TRBD1 or TRBD2 (5 bases each). The length of the CDR3 is 14 residues. The ends were cut back, 8 bases at V and 0 bases at J, with 15 bases in the middle. Germline-derived CDR1 and CDR2 are DFQATT and SNEGSKA (reference sequence). The CDR3 DNA is TGCAGTCCCCACCCGGGGACCAGCACAGATACGCAGTATTTT. Translating it yields CSPHPGTSTDTQYF.

This clonotype was counted between two and nine times. This chain uses TRBV20-1 with TRBJ2-7; D perhaps matches TRBD2 (7 bases). Deletions cut 2 bases from V and 6 bases from J, with 14 bases between. Germline V gives CDR1 DFQATT, CDR2 SNEGSKA (reference sequence). The CDR3 length is 13 residues. CDR3 in amino acids: CSARRGGAPEQYF. CDR3 nucleotide sequence: TGCAGTGCTAGAAGGGGGGGGGCGCCCGAGCAGTACTTC.

V is TRBV27 and J is TRBJ2-7; D is perhaps TRBD1 (5 bases). The germline gives CDR1 MNHEY, CDR2 SMNVEV (reference sequence). This CDR3 has 15 amino acids. Trimming pared 8 bases from V and 5 bases from J, leaving 22 bases between. The CDR3 nucleotides are TGTGCCAGCTCCAGCCCCGCCAGGGCCAGTGACGAGCAGTACTTC. Protein product: CASSSPARASDEQYF.

In this sample, this clonotype turned up a few times. The gene calls are TRBV14 and TRBJ2-5, with D perhaps matching TRBD1 (5 bases). V dropped 0 bases and J dropped 9 bases, with 11 bases sitting between them. CDR3 length equals 13 residues. Germline V gene lookup returns CDR1 SGHDN and CDR2 FVKESK. The CDR3 loop is CASSQDLRGAQYF. For the CDR3, the DNA is TGTGCCAGCAGCCAAGATCTAAGGGGTGCCCAGTACTTC.

This clonotype came up a few times. The rearrangement uses TRBV25-1 and TRBJ1-4; D remains ambiguous. Germline CDR1 and CDR2: MGHDK and SYGVNS. V was cut by 2 bases and J by 14 bases, with 21 bases left in between. The CDR3 covers 15 residues. Written as DNA, the CDR3 is TGTGCCAGCAGTGAAACCGGAGCGAGAGGGTTTACTCTGTTTTTT. Encoded protein: CASSETGARGFTLFF.

This rearrangement joins TRBV6-1 to TRBJ2-5; 13 nucleotides align to TRBD2. The germline V gene has CDR1 MNHNS and CDR2 SASEGT. Trimming removed 5 bases from V and 4 bases from J; junction bases left unmatched: 10. The CDR3 length is 17 residues. The CDR3 spells CASSPRTSGRNGETQYF. CDR3 coding DNA: TGTGCCAGCAGTCCTCGGACTAGCGGGAGAAACGGAGAGACCCAGTACTTC.

The CDR3 loop reads CASSNTGLYEQYV. The CDR3 DNA follows: TGTGCCAGCTCAAATACAGGATTGTACGAGCAGTACGTC. This chain joins TRBV18 and TRBJ2-7; D might be TRBD1 (5 bases). The V and J ends lost 5 bases and 4 bases respectively, with 12 bases between them. CDR1 is KGHSH and CDR2 is LQKENI in the germline V gene. This CDR3 has 13 amino acids.

The chain combines TRBV6-2 or TRBV6-3 with TRBJ2-7, with unresolved D. V was trimmed by 5 bases and J by 2 bases, leaving 13 bases between them. The length of the CDR3 is 14 residues. In germline, CDR1 is MNHEY, CDR2 SVGEGT. CDR3 sequence: CASSPMTPTYEQYF. The CDR3 DNA sequence: TGTGCCAGCAGTCCAATGACACCTACCTACGAGCAGTACTTC.

The genes are TRBV20-1 and TRBJ1-6; no definite D call. Germline V gives CDR1 DFQATT, CDR2 SNEGSKA (reference sequence). Trimming took 1 base from V and 2 from J, leaving 6 bases between them. This CDR3 contains 14 residues. In DNA, the CDR3 is TGCAGTGCTAGAGGGGGAACCTATAATTCACCCCTCCACTTT. Its protein is CSARGGTYNSPLHF.

This clonotype was detected many times. This chain connects TRBV6-1 to TRBJ1-4; 10 bases align to TRBD1. The CDR3 sequence is 14 residues long. The germline gives CDR1 MNHNS, CDR2 SASEGT. V lost 6 bases and J lost 5; bases outside the gene matches: 3. CDR3 loop: CASSLDRGNEKLFF. CDR3 sequence (DNA): TGTGCCAGCAGCTTGGACAGGGGGAATGAAAAACTGTTTTTT.

The genes are TRBV10-3 and TRBJ1-6, with 7 bases aligning to TRBD1. Germline CDR1 is ENHRY and CDR2 is SYGVKD. The junction had 9 bases not matched to a gene; V was cut back by 0 bases and J by 10 bases. The CDR3 is 16 amino acids. The CDR3 DNA reads TGTGCCATCAGTGAGTCAGGGAGCAGGGGGGTCTCACCCCTCCACTTT. Protein product: CAISESGSRGVSPLHF.

Here the CDR3 DNA reads TGTGCCAGCAGCTTGTCAGGTCCCTCTGGCTACACCTTC. Its protein product is CASSLSGPSGYTF. The gene calls are TRBV5-6 and TRBJ1-2; D unresolved. V lost 1 base and J 7 bases, leaving 11 bases between the germline ends. CDR3 length equals 13 residues. The germline CDR1 and CDR2 sequences are SGHDT and YYEEEE.

The chain employs TRBV28 and TRBJ2-3; D is undetermined. The V gene's germline CDR1 is MDHEN and CDR2 SYDVKM. This CDR3 is 14 amino acids long. The germline V and J ends were trimmed by 10 bases and 0 bases, with 14 bases remaining between them. The CDR3 nucleotides are TGTGCCACCGCCACTTCAACTAGCACAGATACGCAGTATTTT. This gives the protein CATATSTSTDTQYF.